This TCR beta chain was found in a study of cytotoxic CD8 clonotypes in ibrutinib-treated CLL. Across the whole study: Among the patients, roughly ten presented as relapsed/refractory and around 16 as treatment-naive; 17 to 18 showed unmutated IGHV. Whole-study results and caveats: Under therapy, public clonotypes either contracted or stayed stable, and they were uncommon. Clonality was higher at ibrutinib response and returned toward baseline at progression.

This table comes from immunoSEQ multiplex PCR, and its TCRdb copy is limited to in-frame clones, with some not included. The sample has some 310,000 clones; 80% are singletons. Details on this clone: As yet, its antigen is unknown.

Trimming at V came to 0 bases and at J to 5 bases, leaving 6 bases not matched to a gene. Germline CDR1 is SGDLS and CDR2 is YYNGEE. This CDR3 has 16 residues. The TCR sequence derives from a human donor with chronic lymphocytic leukemia. The V and J genes are TRBV9 and TRBJ2-5; 11 bases are shared with TRBD2. Specimen: PBMCs, collected before ibrutinib treatment. CDR3 sequence reads: CASSVGTSGSRETQYF. In DNA form, the CDR3 reads TGTGCCAGCAGCGTAGGTACTAGCGGGAGTAGGGAGACCCAGTACTTC.